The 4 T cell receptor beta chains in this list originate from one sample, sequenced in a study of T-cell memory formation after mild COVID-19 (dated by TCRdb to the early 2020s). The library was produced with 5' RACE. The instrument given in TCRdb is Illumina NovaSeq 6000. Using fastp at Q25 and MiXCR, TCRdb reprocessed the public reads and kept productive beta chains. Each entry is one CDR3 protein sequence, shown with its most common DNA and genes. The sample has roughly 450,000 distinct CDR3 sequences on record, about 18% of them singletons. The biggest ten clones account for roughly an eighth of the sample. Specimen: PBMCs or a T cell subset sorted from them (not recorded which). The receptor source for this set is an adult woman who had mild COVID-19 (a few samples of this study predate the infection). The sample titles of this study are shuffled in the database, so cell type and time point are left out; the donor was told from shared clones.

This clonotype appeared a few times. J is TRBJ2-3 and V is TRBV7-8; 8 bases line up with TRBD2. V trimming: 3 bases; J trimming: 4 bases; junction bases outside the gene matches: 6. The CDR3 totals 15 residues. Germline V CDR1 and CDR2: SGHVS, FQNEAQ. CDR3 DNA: TGTGCCAGCAGCTTTCAAACGGGAGGGTCAGATACGCAGTATTTT. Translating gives CASSFQTGGSDTQYF.

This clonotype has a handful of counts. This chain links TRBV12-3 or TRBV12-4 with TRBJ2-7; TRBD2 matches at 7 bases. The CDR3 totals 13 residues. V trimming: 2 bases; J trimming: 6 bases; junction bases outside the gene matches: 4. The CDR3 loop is CASSLNPGGEQYF. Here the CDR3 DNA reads TGTGCCAGCAGTTTAAACCCGGGGGGCGAGCAGTACTTC.

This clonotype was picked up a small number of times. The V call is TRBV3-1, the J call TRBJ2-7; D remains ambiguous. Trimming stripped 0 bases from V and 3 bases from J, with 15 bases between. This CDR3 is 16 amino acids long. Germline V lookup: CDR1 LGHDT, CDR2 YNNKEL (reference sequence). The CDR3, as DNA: TGTGCCAGCAGCCAAGAATCCCAAGGGCTTTTCTACGAGCAGTACTTC. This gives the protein CASSQESQGLFYEQYF.

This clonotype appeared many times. The CDR3 DNA reads TGCAGCACAAGAGCCCAGGGATCCAGTGAGCAGTTCTTC. It encodes CSTRAQGSSEQFF. This rearrangement joins TRBV29-1 to TRBJ2-1; possibly TRBD1 for D (5 bases). The CDR3 is 13 residues long. The germline V gene has CDR1 SQVTM and CDR2 ANQGSEA. The V end was cut by 8 bases, the J end by 9 bases, with 20 bases between.